Reported below is one T cell receptor (beta chain). Here immunoSEQ multiplex PCR was the method, and the copy in TCRdb shows in-frame clones only, minus some. In the table there are roughly 100,000 clones, around 92% of which are singletons. Germline-derived CDR1 and CDR2 are SGHTA and FQGNSA. This CDR3 spans 15 amino acids. Trimming removed 5 bases from V and 4 bases from J; junction bases left unmatched: 4. This entry belongs to a study of control samples from healthy donors and cancer patients. The receptor was derived from a woman in her late teens or twenties in good health. The chain recombines TRBV7-2 with TRBJ2-7; 14 nucleotides match TRBD2. The sample was blood. The CDR3 DNA reads as TGTGCCAGCAGCCAACGACTAGCGGGGGGGTACGAGCAGTACTTC. This encodes CASSQRLAGGYEQYF.